The present TCR beta chain was sequenced within a study of a mutant IDH1 vaccine in newly diagnosed glioma. Study-wide context: Treated patients, approximately 60% male and roughly 40% female, averaged about 40 years of age.

Time point here: week 35, safety follow-up. The study gave 300 ug of mutant IDH1 20-mer peptide per vaccine dose, with topical imiquimod. V was shortened by 5 bases and J by 4 bases, with 17 bases between the two germline ends. The CDR3 consists of 15 residues. CDR1 MNHEY and CDR2 SMNVEV come from the germline V gene (reference sequence). With respect to this clone: What it binds is unknown.

Sequenced by immunoSEQ multiplex PCR; TCRdb stores in-frame clones only, minus some. The sample has about 56,000 clones, 86% seen once. This TCR was sampled from a man in his forties with glioma. Sequenced here: PBMCs, sampled from a glioma patient whose treatment included an IDH1 peptide vaccine. V and J are TRBV27 and TRBJ1-2, with D tentatively TRBD1 (5 bases). The DNA of the CDR3 is TGTGCCAGCAGTCCTGGGGGGAGAGGGGTCTATGGCTACACCTTC. It translates to CASSPGGRGVYGYTF.